The clone carrying this TCR beta chain showed up just a few times. The length of the CDR3 is 15 residues. V was clipped by 2 bases and J by 2 bases; unmatched bases: 5. Constant-region reverse primers amplified full-length variable regions, followed by semi-nested Nested Universal Primer A PCR. TCRdb recomputed calls from the 5' RACE reads with MiXCR, one row per CDR3 protein. This sample has 40,000 to 65,000 distinct CDR3 sequences, with about 24% found just once. Material: tumor-infiltrating naive CD4+ T cells sorted from the breast tumor. Subset denoted: naive CD4+ T cells, CD4+CD45RA+CD25-. The chain links TRBV12-3 or TRBV12-4 to TRBJ1-1; 7 positions agree with TRBD1. This receptor was identified in a female donor with breast cancer. The CDR3 bases are TGTGCCAGCAGTTTATATCAGGGGGGAAACACTGAAGCTTTCTTT. Amino acids: CASSLYQGGNTEAFF.